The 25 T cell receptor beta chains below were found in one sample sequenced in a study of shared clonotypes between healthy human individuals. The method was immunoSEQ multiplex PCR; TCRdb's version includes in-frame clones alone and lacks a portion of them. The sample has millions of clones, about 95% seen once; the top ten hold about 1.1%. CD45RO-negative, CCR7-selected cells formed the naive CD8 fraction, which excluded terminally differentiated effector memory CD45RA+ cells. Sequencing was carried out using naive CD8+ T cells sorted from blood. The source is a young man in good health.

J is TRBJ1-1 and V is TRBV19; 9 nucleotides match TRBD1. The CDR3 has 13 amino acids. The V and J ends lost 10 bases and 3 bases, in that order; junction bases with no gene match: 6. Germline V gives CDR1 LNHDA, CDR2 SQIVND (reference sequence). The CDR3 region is CATRTGEYTEAFF. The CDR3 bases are TGTGCCACAAGGACAGGGGAGTACACTGAAGCTTTCTTT.

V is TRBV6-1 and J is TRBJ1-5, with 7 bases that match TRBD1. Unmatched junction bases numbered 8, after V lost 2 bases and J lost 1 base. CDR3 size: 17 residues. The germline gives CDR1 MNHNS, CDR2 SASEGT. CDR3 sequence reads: CASSELLGGLSNQPQHF. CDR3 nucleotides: TGTGCCAGCAGTGAATTGTTAGGGGGCTTGAGCAATCAGCCCCAGCATTTT.

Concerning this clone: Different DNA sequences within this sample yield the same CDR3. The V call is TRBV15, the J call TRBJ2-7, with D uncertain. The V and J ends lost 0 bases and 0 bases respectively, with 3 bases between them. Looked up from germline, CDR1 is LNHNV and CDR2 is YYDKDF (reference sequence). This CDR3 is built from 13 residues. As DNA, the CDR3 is TGTGCCACCAGCAGAGATCGCTCCTACGAGCAGTACTTC. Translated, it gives CATSRDRSYEQYF.

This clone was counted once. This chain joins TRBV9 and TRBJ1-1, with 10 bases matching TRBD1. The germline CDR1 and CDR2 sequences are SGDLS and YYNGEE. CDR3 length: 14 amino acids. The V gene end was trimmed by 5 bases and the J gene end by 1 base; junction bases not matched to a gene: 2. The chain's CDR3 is CASRGQGSNTEAFF. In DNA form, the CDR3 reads TGTGCCAGCAGGGGACAGGGGTCGAACACTGAAGCTTTCTTT. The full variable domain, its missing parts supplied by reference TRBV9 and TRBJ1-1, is DSGVTQTPKHLITATGQRVTLRCSPRSGDLSVYWYQQSLDQGLQFLIQYYNGEERAKGNILERFSAQQFPDLHSELNLSSLELGDSALYFCASRGQGSNTEAFFGQGTRLTVV.

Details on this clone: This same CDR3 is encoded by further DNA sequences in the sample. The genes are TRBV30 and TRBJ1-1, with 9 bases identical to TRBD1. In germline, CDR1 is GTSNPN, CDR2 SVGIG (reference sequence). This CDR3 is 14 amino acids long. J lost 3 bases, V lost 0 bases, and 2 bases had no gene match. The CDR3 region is CAWSVGQGYTEAFF. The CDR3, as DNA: TGTGCCTGGAGTGTGGGACAGGGATACACTGAAGCTTTCTTT. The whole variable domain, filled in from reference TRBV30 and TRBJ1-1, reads SQTIHQWPATLVQPVGSPLSLECTVEGTSNPNLYWYRQAAGRGLQLLFYSVGIGQISSEVPQNLSASRPQDRQFILSSKKLLLSDSGFYLCAWSVGQGYTEAFFGQGTRLTVV.

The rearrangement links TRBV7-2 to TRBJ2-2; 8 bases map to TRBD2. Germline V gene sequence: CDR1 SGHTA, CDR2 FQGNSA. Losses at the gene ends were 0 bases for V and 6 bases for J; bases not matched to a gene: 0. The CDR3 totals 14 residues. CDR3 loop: CASSLAAGAGELFF. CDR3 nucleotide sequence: TGTGCCAGCAGCTTAGCAGCGGGGGCCGGGGAGCTGTTTTTT.

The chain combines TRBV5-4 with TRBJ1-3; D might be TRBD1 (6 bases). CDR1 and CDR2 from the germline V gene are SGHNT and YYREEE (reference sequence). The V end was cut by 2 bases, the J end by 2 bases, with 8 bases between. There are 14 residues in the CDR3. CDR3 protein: CASSLTGTGNTIYF. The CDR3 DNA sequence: TGTGCCAGCAGCTTAACAGGGACTGGAAACACCATATATTTT.

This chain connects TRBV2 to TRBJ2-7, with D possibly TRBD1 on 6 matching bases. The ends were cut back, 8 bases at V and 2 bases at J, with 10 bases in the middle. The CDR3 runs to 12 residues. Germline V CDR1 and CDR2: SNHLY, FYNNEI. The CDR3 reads CASRQAAYEQYF. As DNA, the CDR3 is TGTGCCAGCCGACAGGCCGCCTACGAGCAGTACTTC.

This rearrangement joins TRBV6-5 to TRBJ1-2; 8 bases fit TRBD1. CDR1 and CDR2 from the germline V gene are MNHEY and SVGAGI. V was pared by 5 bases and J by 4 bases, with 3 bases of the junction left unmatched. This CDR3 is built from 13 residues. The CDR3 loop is CASSQQGGYGYTF. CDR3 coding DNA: TGTGCCAGCAGTCAACAGGGGGGCTATGGCTACACCTTC.

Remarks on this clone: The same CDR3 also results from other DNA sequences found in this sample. CDR3 sequence: CASSLGNEQFF. The CDR3 DNA reads TGCGCCAGCAGCTTGGGGAATGAGCAGTTCTTC. The gene calls are TRBV5-1 and TRBJ2-1; D is undetermined. The V end lost 0 bases, the J end lost 7 bases, and 2 bases lay between the germline ends. Germline V CDR1 and CDR2: SGHRS, YFSETQ. This CDR3 is 11 amino acids long.

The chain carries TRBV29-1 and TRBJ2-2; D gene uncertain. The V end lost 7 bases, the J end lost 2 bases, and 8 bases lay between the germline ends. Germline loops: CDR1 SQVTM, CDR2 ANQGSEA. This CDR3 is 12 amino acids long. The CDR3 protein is CSGGLNTGELFF. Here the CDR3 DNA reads TGCAGCGGCGGATTAAACACCGGGGAGCTGTTTTTT.

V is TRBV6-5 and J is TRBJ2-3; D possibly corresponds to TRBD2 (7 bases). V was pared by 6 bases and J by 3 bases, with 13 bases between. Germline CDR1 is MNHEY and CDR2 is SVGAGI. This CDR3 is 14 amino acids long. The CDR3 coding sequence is TGTGCCAGCAGGCACAGGGAGGGGACAGATACGCAGTATTTT. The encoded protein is CASRHREGTDTQYF.

CDR3 DNA sequence: TGTGCCAGCAGCTTACGGGGGGCTCATAATTCACCCCTCCACTTT. Protein: CASSLRGAHNSPLHF. The chain uses TRBV11-2 and TRBJ1-6, with D perhaps matching TRBD1 (6 bases). With 2 bases removed from V and 5 bases from J, the gap between germline ends came to 10 bases. The CDR3 sequence is 15 residues long. Per the germline V gene, CDR1 is SGHAT and CDR2 is FQNNGV.

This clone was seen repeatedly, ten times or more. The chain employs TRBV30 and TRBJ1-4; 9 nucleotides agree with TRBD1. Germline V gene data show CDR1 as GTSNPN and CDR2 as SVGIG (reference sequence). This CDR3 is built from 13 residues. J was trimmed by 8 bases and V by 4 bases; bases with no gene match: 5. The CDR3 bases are TGTGCCTGGACGGGACAGGGCGGAGAAAAACTGTTTTTT. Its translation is CAWTGQGGEKLFF.

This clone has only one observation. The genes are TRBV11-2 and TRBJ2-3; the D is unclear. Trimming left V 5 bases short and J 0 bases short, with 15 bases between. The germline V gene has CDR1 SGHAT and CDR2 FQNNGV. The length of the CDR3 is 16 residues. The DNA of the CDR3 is TGTGCCAGCAGCCCCCCCGAGCACTTTAGCACAGATACGCAGTATTTT. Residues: CASSPPEHFSTDTQYF.

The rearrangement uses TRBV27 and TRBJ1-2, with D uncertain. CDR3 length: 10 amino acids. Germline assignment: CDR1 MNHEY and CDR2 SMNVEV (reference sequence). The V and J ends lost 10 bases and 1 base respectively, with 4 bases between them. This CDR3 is CATFNYGYTF. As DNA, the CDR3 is TGTGCCACTTTTAACTATGGCTACACCTTC.

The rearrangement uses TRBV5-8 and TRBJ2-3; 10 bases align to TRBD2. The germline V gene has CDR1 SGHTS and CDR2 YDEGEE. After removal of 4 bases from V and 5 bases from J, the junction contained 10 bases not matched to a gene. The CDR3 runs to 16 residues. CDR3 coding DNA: TGTGCCAGCAGCACCGGGACTAGCGAGTTTGGAGATACGCAGTATTTT. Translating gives CASSTGTSEFGDTQYF.

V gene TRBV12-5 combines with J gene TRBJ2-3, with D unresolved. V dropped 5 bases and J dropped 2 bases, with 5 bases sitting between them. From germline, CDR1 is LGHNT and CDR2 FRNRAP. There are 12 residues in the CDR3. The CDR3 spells CASGAPTDTQYF. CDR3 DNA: TGTGCTAGTGGTGCCCCCACAGATACGCAGTATTTT.

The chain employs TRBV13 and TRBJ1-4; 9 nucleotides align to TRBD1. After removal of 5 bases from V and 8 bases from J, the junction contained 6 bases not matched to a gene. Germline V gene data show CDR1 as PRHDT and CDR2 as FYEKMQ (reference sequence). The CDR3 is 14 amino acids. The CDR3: CASSMGQGQEKLFF. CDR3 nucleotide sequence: TGTGCCAGCAGCATGGGACAGGGACAGGAAAAACTGTTTTTT.

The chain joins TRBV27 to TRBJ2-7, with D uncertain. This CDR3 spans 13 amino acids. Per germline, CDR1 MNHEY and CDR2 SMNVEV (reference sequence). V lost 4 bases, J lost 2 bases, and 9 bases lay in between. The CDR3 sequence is CASSSFLTYEQYF. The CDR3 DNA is TGTGCCAGCAGTTCCTTCCTTACCTACGAGCAGTACTTC.

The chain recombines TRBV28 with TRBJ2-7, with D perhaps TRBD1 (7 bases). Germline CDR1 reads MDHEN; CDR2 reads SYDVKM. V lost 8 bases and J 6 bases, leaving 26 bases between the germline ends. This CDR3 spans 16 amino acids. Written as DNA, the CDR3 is TGTGCCAGCCTCTCAGGGGGGACTCCTATCCGGGGCGAGCAGTACTTC. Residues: CASLSGGTPIRGEQYF.

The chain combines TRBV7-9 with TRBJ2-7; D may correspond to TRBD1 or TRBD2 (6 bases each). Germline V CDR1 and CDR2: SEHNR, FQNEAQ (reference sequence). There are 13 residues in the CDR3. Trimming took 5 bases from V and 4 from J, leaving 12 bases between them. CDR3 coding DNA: TGTGCCAGCAGCACCACAGGGAGGTACGAGCAGTACTTC. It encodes CASSTTGRYEQYF.

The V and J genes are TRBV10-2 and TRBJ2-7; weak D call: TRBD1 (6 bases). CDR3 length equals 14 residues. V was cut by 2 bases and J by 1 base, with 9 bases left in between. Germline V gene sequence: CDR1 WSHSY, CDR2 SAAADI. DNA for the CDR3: TGCGCCAGCAGTGAGACAGGGATTTCCTACGAGCAGTACTTC. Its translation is CASSETGISYEQYF.

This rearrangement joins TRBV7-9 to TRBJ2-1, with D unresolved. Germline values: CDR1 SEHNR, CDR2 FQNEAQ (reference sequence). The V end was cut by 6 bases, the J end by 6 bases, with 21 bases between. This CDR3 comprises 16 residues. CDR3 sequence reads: CASRPSEISAANEQFF. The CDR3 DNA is TGTGCCAGCAGGCCAAGCGAGATTTCTGCGGCCAATGAGCAGTTCTTC.

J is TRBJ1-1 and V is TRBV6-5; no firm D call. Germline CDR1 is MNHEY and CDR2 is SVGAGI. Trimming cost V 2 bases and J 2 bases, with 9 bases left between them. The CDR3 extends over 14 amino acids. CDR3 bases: TGTGCCAGCAGTTACAACAACTTAAACACTGAAGCTTTCTTT. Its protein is CASSYNNLNTEAFF.